The source of this TCR beta chain is a study of T cell changes during pregnancy in multiple sclerosis (dated 2019 in TCRdb). Turning to the overall study: The study examined how the T cell repertoire changed over the course of pregnancy in women with multiple sclerosis.

The library relied on the immunoSEQ multiplex PCR assay. Entries here come from immuneACCESS through TCRdb and include only in-frame sequences with V and J called. Some clones fail to appear in such tables; in the studies checked, an unresolved V gene covers under half of the shortfall, and the cause of the remainder is unknown. The sample has roughly 32,000 clones on record, roughly nine tenths of them singletons. Over 8.5% of the sample belongs to the ten largest clones. In the germline V gene, CDR1 corresponds to SGHRS and CDR2 to YFSETQ. Trimming removed 5 bases from V and 3 bases from J, leaving 8 bases between the germline ends. From cysteine to phenylalanine, the CDR3 is 13 amino acids long. CDR3 DNA only is kept here, 39 bases in frame from base 1. In regard to this clone: What this receptor recognizes is not known. Base qualities are not provided; no much larger clone lies one nucleotide away.

The origin of this receptor is a female donor with multiple sclerosis, enrolled in a pregnancy study. The sequenced sample was CD8+ T cells from peripheral blood mononuclear cells, obtained in the third trimester of pregnancy. The sequence links TRBV5-1 to TRBJ2-2; no D gene can be assigned with confidence. The DNA sequence is as follows: TGCGCCAGCAGTCCTGCGTACACCGGGGAGCTGTTTTTT. Its translation reads: CASSPAYTGELFF.